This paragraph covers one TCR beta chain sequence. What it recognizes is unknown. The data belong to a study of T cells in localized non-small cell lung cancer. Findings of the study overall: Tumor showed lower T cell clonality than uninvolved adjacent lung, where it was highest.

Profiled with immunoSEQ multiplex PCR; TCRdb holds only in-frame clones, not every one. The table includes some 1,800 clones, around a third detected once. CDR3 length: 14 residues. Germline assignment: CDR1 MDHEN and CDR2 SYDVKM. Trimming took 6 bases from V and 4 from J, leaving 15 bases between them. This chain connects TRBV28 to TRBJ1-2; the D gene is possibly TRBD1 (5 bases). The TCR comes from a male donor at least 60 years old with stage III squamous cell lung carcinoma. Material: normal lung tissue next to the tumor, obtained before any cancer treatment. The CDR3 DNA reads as TGTGCCAGCAGGTCCGGGGACGGACTCTATGGCTACACCTTC. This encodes CASRSGDGLYGYTF.